The 14 T cell receptor beta chains reported below all come from one sample, sequenced in a study of blood T cell repertoires in COVID-19. Assay: immunoSEQ multiplex PCR; the TCRdb copy retains only in-frame clones and omits some. This table has 110,000 or so clones, 80% to 90% appearing once. Sample: peripheral blood. Receptors were obtained from a human donor in a cohort sampled during active COVID-19.

This sequence joins TRBV11-2 and TRBJ2-7; TRBD1 matches 9 bases. Germline V gives CDR1 SGHAT, CDR2 FQNNGV. V shed 3 bases, J shed 1 base, and the junction held 4 bases outside the gene matches. This CDR3 region has 15 residues. CDR3 nucleotides: TGTGCCAGCAGCTTGGACAGGGGAGTTTCCTACGAGCAGTACTTC. It codes for CASSLDRGVSYEQYF.

This clone was counted only a few times. V gene TRBV7-3 combines with J gene TRBJ2-7; 11 bases line up with TRBD2. The ends lost 6 bases at V and 4 bases at J; junction bases unmatched: 8. Germline V lookup: CDR1 SGHTA, CDR2 FQGTGA. CDR3 length equals 15 residues. Here the CDR3 reads CASRRRLAGPYEQYF. The CDR3 nucleotides are TGTGCCAGCAGGCGTCGACTAGCGGGACCATACGAGCAGTACTTC.

The V and J genes are TRBV7-2 and TRBJ1-2; 8 positions match TRBD1. Germline CDR1 SGHTA, CDR2 FQGNSA. This CDR3 has 17 residues. Trimming at V came to 5 bases and at J to 4 bases, leaving 15 bases not matched to a gene. CDR3 protein: CASSTRGQALFFYGYTF. The CDR3 DNA is TGTGCCAGCAGCACGAGGGGACAGGCACTTTTCTTCTATGGCTACACCTTC.

The rearrangement joins TRBV10-3 to TRBJ2-3; TRBD2 agrees at 9 bases. With 10 bases clipped from V and 2 bases from J, the junction kept 10 bases outside the gene matches. The CDR3 has 15 amino acids. CDR1 is ENHRY, CDR2 SYGVKD, per germline. CDR3 residues: CATHSLAGNTDTQYF. CDR3 DNA: TGTGCCACCCATTCCCTAGCGGGGAACACAGATACGCAGTATTTT.

J is TRBJ2-1 and V is TRBV7-3; TRBD2 aligns across 7 bases. V trimming: 1 base; J trimming: 5 bases; junction bases outside the gene matches: 5. The CDR3 totals 15 residues. The germline gives CDR1 SGHTA, CDR2 FQGTGA. CDR3 DNA: TGTGCCAGCAGCTTAATGGGCGGGAGTGACAATGAGCAGTTCTTC. Protein product: CASSLMGGSDNEQFF.

The chain recombines TRBV6-5 with TRBJ1-6; weak D call: TRBD1 (5 bases). Deletions cut 2 bases from V and 10 bases from J, with 12 bases between. Germline-derived CDR1 and CDR2 are MNHEY and SVGAGI. The CDR3 is 14 residues long. This CDR3 reads CASSYVGQLSPLHF. CDR3 DNA sequence: TGTGCCAGCAGTTACGTCGGACAACTATCACCCCTCCACTTT.

The chain has TRBV14 and TRBJ2-7; D ambiguous. Trimming shortened V by 1 base and J by 4 bases, and 14 bases separated the two germline ends. The CDR3 loop spans 15 amino acids. CDR1 is SGHDN, CDR2 FVKESK, per germline. The CDR3 here is CASSQGARTTYEQYF. The CDR3 DNA sequence: TGTGCCAGCAGCCAAGGGGCCCGTACCACATACGAGCAGTACTTC.

The V call is TRBV6-5, the J call TRBJ2-3; D is ambiguous. Trimming took 0 bases from V and 2 from J, leaving 9 bases between them. The CDR3 is 15 amino acids. The germline CDR1 and CDR2 sequences are MNHEY and SVGAGI. CDR3 nucleotides: TGTGCCAGCAGTTACTCGAAGAGAATCACAGATACGCAGTATTTT. This translates into CASSYSKRITDTQYF.

The chain is built from TRBV3-1 (or the pseudogene TRBV3-2) and TRBJ1-1; TRBD1 matches at 9 bases. The CDR3 runs to 16 residues. The germline CDR1 and CDR2 sequences are LGHDT and YNNKEL (reference sequence). J gave up 1 base and V 4 bases, and 7 bases lay outside the gene matches. The CDR3 nucleotides are TGTGCCAGCAGCCCCTGGACAGGGGAGTGGAACACTGAAGCTTTCTTT. Residues: CASSPWTGEWNTEAFF.

The rearrangement uses TRBV27 and TRBJ2-7; perhaps TRBD1 as D (5 bases). V was shortened by 4 bases and J by 4 bases, with 11 bases between the two germline ends. The germline gives CDR1 MNHEY, CDR2 SMNVEV (reference sequence). The length of the CDR3 is 13 residues. The CDR3, as DNA: TGTGCCAGCAGTTCACCCCAGGGATACGAGCAGTACTTC. It is translated as CASSSPQGYEQYF.

This sequence joins TRBV15 and TRBJ2-7; 8 bases align to TRBD1. Germline CDR1 LNHNV, CDR2 YYDKDF (reference sequence). The junction had 10 bases not matched to a gene; V was cut back by 3 bases and J by 3 bases. The CDR3 has 16 amino acids. The CDR3 loop reads CATSSPGGYRDYEQYF. The CDR3 DNA follows: TGTGCCACCAGCAGTCCAGGGGGCTATAGGGACTACGAGCAGTACTTC.

The chain uses TRBV12-5 and TRBJ1-2, with unresolved D. CDR3 length equals 13 residues. CDR1 is LGHNT, CDR2 FRNRAP, per germline. Trimming left V 3 bases short and J 3 bases short, with 8 bases between. CDR3 DNA: TGTGCTAGTGGTTTAACTGAGTACTATGGCTACACCTTC. Translation gives CASGLTEYYGYTF.

The chain uses TRBV6-2 or TRBV6-3 and TRBJ2-7; possible D gene TRBD1, 6 bases. The V and J ends lost 7 bases and 6 bases respectively, with 19 bases between them. The V gene's germline CDR1 is MNHEY and CDR2 SVGEGT. The CDR3 runs to 14 residues. CDR3 coding DNA: TGTGCCAGCACCCCGAGACAGGTCGGGGCCGAGCAGTACTTC. This gives the protein CASTPRQVGAEQYF.

This chain joins TRBV20-1 and TRBJ2-6; the match to TRBD2 covers 9 bases. CDR3 length: 17 residues. The V gene end was trimmed by 3 bases and the J gene end by 0 bases; junction bases not matched to a gene: 6. CDR1 and CDR2 from the germline V gene are DFQATT and SNEGSKA (reference sequence). The chain's CDR3 is CSASGGGGVSGANVLTF. DNA of the CDR3: TGCAGTGCTAGTGGTGGCGGGGGGGTCTCTGGGGCCAACGTCCTGACTTTC.